This T cell receptor beta chain is drawn from a study of Ad26.COV2.S vaccination and SARS-CoV-2 variants. Whole-study findings and limits: Vaccinated and placebo-treated recipients had similar non-spike TCR breadth.

Repertoires were generated with immunoSEQ multiplex PCR, while TCRdb's copy carries only in-frame clones and drops some. The data show about 350,000 clones, 92% seen once. This clone has just one count. Its antigen is unknown. The same CDR3 also results from other DNA sequences found in this sample. The V end lost 2 bases, the J end lost 1 base, and 5 bases lay between the germline ends. The germline gives CDR1 KGHSH, CDR2 LQKENI. The CDR3 sequence is 13 residues long. This sequence joins TRBV18 and TRBJ1-1, with a possible D match to TRBD1 (5 bases). The sequence was collected from a human donor who had recovered from COVID-19. This material consisted of peripheral blood, taken after recovery from COVID-19. CDR3 nucleotide sequence: TGTGCCAGCTCACCAGGGACGAACACTGAAGCTTTCTTT. Protein product: CASSPGTNTEAFF.